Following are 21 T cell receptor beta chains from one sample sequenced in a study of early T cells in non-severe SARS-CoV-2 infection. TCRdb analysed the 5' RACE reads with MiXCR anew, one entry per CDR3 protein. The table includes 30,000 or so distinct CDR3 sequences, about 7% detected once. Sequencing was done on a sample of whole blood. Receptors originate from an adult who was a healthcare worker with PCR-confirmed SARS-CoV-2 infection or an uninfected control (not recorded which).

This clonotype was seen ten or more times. CDR3 amino acids: CASSLREGSTDTQYF. In nucleotides, the CDR3 is TGTGCCAGCAGCTTGAGGGAGGGCAGCACAGATACGCAGTATTTT. The chain joins TRBV7-8 to TRBJ2-3, with 7 bases fitting TRBD2. V gave up 3 bases and J gave up 0 bases; unmatched junction bases: 3. The CDR3 runs to 15 residues. CDR1 and CDR2 (germline): SGHVS, FQNEAQ.

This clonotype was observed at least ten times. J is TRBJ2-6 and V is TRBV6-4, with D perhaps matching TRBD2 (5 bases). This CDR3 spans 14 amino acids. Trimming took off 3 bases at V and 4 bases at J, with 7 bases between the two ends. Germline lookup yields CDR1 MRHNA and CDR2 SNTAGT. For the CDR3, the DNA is TGTGCCAGCAGTGAAGGGAGCGGGGCCAACGTCCTGACTTTC. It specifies CASSEGSGANVLTF.

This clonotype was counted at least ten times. The CDR3 DNA follows: TGTGCCAGCTCACCAGCTACCGCCGGGACAGGGTGGGATGAAAAACTGTTTTTT. Protein product: CASSPATAGTGWDEKLFF. The J gene is TRBJ1-4, the V gene TRBV18; 9 bases align to TRBD1. Unmatched junction bases numbered 13, after V lost 2 bases and J lost 6 bases. The CDR3 is 18 residues long. The germline V gene has CDR1 KGHSH and CDR2 LQKENI.

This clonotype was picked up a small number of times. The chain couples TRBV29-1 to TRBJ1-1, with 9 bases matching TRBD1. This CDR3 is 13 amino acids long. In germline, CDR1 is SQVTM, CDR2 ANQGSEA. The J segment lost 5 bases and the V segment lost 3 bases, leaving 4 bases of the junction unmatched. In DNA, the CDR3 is TGCAGCGTTGATGGGGACAGGGATACTGAAGCTTTCTTT. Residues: CSVDGDRDTEAFF.

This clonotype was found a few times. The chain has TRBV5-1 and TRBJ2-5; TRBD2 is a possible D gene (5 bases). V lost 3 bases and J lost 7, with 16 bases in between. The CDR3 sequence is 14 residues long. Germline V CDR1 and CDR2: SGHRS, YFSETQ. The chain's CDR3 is CASSSDGGTRTQYF. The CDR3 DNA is TGCGCCAGCAGCTCGGACGGAGGTACTCGGACCCAGTACTTC.

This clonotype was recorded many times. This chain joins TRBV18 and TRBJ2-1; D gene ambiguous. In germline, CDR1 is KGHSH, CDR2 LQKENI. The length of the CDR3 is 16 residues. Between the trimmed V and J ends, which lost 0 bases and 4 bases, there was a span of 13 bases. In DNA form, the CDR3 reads TGTGCCAGCTCACCACCGAGTAGGAACAGTTACAATGAGCAGTTCTTC. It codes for CASSPPSRNSYNEQFF.

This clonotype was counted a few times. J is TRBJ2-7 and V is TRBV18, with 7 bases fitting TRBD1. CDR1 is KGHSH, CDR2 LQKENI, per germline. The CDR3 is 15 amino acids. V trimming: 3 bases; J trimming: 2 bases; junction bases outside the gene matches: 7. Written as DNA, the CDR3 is TGTGCCAGCTCACCTAGGGACAGCGCAGCCTACGAGCAGTACTTC. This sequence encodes CASSPRDSAAYEQYF.

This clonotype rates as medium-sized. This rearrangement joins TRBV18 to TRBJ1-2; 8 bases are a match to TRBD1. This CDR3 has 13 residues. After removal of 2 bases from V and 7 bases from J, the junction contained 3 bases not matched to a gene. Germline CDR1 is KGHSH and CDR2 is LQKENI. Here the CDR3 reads CASSPDRGTGYTF. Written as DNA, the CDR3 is TGTGCCAGCTCACCAGACAGGGGAACTGGCTACACCTTC.

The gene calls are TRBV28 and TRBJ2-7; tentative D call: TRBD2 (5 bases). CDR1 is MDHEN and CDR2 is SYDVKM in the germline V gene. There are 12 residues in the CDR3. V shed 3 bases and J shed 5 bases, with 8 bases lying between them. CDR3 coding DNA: TGTGCCAGCAGTTTCCTAGCTAACGAGCAGTACTTC. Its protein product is CASSFLANEQYF.

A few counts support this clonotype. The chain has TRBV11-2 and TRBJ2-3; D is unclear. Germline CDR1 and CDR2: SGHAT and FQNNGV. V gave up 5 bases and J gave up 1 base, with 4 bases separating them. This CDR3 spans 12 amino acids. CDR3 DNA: TGTGCCAGCAGCCCCGGCACAGATACGCAGTATTTT. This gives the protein CASSPGTDTQYF.

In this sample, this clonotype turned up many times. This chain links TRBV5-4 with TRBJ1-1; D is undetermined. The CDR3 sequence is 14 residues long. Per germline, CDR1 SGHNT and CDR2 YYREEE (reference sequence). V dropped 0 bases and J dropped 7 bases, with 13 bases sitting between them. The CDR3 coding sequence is TGTGCCAGCAGCTTGGAATTGGGTCCCCGTGAAGCTTTCTTT. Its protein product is CASSLELGPREAFF. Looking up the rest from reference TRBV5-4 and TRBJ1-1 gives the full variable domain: ETGVTQSPTHLIKTRGQQVTLRCSSQSGHNTVSWYQQALGQGPQFIFQYYREEENGRGNFPPRFSGLQFPNYSSELNVNALELDDSALYLCASSLELGPREAFFGQGTRLTVV.

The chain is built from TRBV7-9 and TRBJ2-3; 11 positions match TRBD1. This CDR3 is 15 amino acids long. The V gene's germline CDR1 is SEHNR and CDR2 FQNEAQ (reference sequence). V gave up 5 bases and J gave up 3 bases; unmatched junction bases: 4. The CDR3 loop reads CASSRTGGGTDTQYF. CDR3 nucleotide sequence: TGTGCCAGCAGCAGGACAGGGGGCGGAACAGATACGCAGTATTTT.

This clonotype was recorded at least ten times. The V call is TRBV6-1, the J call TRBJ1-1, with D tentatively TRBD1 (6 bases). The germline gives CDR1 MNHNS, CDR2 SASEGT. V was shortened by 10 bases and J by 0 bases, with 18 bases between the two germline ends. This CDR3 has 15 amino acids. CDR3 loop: CATSRDIGMNTEAFF. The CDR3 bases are TGTGCCACCTCCCGGGACATAGGGATGAACACTGAAGCTTTCTTT.

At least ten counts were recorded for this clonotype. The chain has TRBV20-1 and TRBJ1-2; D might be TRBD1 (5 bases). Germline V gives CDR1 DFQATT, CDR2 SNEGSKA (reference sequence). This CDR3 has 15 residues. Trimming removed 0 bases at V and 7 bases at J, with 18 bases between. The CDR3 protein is CSARDGHMMTSGYTF. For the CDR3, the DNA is TGCAGTGCTAGAGATGGACACATGATGACGAGTGGCTACACCTTC.

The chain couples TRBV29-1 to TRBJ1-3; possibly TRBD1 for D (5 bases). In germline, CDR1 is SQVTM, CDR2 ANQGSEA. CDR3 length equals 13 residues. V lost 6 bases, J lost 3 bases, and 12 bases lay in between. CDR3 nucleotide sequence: TGCAGCGTGGGGGGTCTTGTTGGAAACACCATATATTTT. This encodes CSVGGLVGNTIYF.

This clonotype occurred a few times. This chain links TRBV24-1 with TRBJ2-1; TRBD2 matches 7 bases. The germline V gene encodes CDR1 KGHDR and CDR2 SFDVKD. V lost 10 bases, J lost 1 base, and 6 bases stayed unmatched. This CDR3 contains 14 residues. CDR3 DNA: TGTGCCACGGGAGGGGCTTCATCCTACAATGAGCAGTTCTTC. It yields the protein CATGGASSYNEQFF.

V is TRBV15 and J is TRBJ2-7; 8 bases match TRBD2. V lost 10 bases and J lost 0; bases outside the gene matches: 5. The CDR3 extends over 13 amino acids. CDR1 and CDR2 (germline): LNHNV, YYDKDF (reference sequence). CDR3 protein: CASRSGDSYEQYF. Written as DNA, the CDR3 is TGTGCCAGTCGTAGCGGGGACTCCTACGAGCAGTACTTC.

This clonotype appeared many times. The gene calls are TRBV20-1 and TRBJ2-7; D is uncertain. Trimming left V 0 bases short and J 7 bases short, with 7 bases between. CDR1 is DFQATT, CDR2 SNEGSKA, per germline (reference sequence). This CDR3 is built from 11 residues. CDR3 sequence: CSARDWGEQYF. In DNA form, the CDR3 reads TGCAGTGCTAGAGATTGGGGAGAGCAGTACTTC.

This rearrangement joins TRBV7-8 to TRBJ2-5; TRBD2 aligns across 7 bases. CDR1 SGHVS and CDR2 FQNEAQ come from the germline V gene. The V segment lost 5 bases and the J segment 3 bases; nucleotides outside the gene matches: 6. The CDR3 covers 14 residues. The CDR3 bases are TGTGCCAGCAGCCCCCGGGAGGTCGAAGAGACCCAGTACTTC. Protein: CASSPREVEETQYF.

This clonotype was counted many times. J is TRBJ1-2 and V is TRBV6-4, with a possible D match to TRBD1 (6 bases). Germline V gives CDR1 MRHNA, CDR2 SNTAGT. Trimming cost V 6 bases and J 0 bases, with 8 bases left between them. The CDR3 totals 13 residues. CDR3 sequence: CASRQGPNYGYTF. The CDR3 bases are TGTGCCAGCAGACAGGGACCTAACTATGGCTACACCTTC.

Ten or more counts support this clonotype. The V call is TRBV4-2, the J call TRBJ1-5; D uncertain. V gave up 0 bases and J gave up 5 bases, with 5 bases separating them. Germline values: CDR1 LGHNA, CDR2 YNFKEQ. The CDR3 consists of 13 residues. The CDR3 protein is CASSQEAHQPQHF. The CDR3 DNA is TGTGCCAGCAGCCAAGAGGCTCATCAGCCCCAGCATTTT.